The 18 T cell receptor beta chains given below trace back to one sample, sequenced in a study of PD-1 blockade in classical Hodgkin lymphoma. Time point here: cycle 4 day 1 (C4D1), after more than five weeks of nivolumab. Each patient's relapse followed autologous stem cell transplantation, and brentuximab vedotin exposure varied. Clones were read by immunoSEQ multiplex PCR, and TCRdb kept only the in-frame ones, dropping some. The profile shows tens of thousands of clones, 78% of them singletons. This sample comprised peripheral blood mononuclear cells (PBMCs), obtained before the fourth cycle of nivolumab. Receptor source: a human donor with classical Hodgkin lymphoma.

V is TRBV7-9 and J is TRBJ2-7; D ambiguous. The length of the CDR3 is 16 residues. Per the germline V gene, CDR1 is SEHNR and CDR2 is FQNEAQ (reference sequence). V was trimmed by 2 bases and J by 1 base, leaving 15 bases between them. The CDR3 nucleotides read TGTGCCAGCAGCTTATGGTCAGGTGTAAGTTCCTACGAGCAGTACTTC. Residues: CASSLWSGVSSYEQYF.

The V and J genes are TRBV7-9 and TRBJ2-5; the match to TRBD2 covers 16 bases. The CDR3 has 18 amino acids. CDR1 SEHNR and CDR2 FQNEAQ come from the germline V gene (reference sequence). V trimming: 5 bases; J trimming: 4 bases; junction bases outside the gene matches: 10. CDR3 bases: TGTGCCAGCAGCCAAGTGGGGACTAGCGGGGGGGCCTCAGAGACCCAGTACTTC. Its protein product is CASSQVGTSGGASETQYF. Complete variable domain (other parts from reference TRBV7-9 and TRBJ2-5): DTGVSQNPRHKITKRGQNVTFRCDPISEHNRLYWYRQTLGQGPEFLTYFQNEAQLEKSRLLSDRFSAERPKGSFSTLEIQRTEQGDSAMYLCASSQVGTSGGASETQYFGPGTRLLVL.

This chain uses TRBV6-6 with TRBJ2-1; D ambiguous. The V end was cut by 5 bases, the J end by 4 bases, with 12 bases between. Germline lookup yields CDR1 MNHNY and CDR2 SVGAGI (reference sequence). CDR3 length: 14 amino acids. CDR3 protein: CASSSTAHYNEQFF. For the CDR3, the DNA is TGTGCCAGCAGTAGCACAGCCCATTACAATGAGCAGTTCTTC.

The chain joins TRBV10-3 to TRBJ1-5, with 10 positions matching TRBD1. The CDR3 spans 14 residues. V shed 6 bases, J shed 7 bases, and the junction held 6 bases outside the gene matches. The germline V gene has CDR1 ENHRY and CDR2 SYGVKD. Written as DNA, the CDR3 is TGTGCCATCAGCTCGGACAGGGGGGGGCAGCCCCAGCATTTT. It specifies CAISSDRGGQPQHF.

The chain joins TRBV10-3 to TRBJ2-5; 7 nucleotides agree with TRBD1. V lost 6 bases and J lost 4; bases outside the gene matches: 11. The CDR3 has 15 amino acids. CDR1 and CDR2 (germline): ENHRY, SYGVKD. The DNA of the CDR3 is TGTGCCATCAGAGGGACAGCCTCACAGGGAGAGACCCAGTACTTC. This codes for CAIRGTASQGETQYF.

The DNA for the CDR3 is TGTGCCAGCAGACCTAGCGGGGGGTACACCGGGGAGCTGTTTTTT. This sequence encodes CASRPSGGYTGELFF. The chain couples TRBV6-5 to TRBJ2-2; 11 bases are a match to TRBD2. The CDR3 sequence is 15 residues long. Germline CDR1 reads MNHEY; CDR2 reads SVGAGI. Germline trimming cut 6 bases from V and 3 bases from J; bases unmatched to any gene: 3.

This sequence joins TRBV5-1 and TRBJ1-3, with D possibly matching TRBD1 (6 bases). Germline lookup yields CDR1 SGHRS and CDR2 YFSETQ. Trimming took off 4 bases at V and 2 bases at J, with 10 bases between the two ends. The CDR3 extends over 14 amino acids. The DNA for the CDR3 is TGCGCCAGCAGCATACAGGGTACTGGAAACACCATATATTTT. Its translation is CASSIQGTGNTIYF.

CDR3 sequence reads: CASSVTGPGQPQHF. In nucleotides, the CDR3 is TGTGCCAGCAGCGTTACAGGCCCAGGTCAGCCCCAGCATTTT. The chain employs TRBV7-2 and TRBJ1-5; D is perhaps TRBD1 (5 bases). Trimming shortened V by 5 bases and J by 6 bases, and 14 bases separated the two germline ends. Germline loops: CDR1 SGHTA, CDR2 FQGNSA. This CDR3 contains 14 residues. The whole variable domain, remainder taken from reference TRBV7-2 and TRBJ1-5, is GAGVSQSPSNKVTEKGKDVELRCDPISGHTALYWYRQSLGQGLEFLIYFQGNSAPDKSGLPSDRFSAERTGGSVSTLTIQRTQQEDSAVYLCASSVTGPGQPQHFGDGTRLSIL.

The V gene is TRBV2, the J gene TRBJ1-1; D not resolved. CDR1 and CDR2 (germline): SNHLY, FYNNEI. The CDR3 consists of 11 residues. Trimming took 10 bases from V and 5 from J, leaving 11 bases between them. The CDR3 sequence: CATTLLTEAFF. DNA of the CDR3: TGTGCCACCACGCTCCTTACTGAAGCTTTCTTT.

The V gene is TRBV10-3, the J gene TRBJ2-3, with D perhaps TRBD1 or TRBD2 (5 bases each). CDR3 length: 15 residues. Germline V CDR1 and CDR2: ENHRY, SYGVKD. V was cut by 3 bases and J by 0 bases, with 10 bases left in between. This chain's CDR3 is CAISERGRSTDTQYF. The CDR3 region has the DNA TGTGCCATCAGTGAACGGGGACGAAGCACAGATACGCAGTATTTT.

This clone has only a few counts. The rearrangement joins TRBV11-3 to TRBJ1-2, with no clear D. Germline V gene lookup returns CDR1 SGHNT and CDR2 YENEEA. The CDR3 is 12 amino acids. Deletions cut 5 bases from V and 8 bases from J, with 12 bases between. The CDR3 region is CASSQDAGGYTF. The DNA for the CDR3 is TGTGCCAGCAGCCAAGACGCTGGCGGCTACACCTTC.

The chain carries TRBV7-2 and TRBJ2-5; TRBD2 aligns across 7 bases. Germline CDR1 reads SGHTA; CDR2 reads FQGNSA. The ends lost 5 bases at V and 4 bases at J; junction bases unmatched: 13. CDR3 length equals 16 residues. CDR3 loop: CASSPVGGKGRETQYF. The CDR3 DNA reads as TGTGCCAGCAGCCCTGTGGGAGGGAAGGGGAGAGAGACCCAGTACTTC.

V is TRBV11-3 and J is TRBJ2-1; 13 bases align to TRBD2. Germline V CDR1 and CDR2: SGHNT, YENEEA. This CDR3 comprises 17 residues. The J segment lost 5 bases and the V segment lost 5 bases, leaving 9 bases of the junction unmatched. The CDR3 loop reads CASSTHGLAGVDNEQFF. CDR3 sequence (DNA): TGTGCCAGCAGCACCCACGGACTAGCGGGGGTCGACAATGAGCAGTTCTTC. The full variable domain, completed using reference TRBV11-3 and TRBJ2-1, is EAGVVQSPRYKIIEKKQPVAFWCNPISGHNTLYWYLQNLGQGPELLIRYENEEAVDDSQLPKDRFSAERLKGVDSTLKIQPAELGDSAVYLCASSTHGLAGVDNEQFFGPGTRLTVL.

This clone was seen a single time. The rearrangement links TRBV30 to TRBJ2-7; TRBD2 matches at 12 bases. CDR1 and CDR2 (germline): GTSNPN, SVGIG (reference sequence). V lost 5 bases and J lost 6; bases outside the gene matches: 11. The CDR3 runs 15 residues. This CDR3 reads CAWALTSGGRLEQYF. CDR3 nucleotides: TGTGCCTGGGCCCTGACTAGCGGGGGTCGCCTCGAGCAGTACTTC.

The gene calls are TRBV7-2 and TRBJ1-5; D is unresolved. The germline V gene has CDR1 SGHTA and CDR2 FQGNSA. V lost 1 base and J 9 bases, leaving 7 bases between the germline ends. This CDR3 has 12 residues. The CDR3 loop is CASSLGKGPQHF. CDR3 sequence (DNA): TGTGCCAGCAGCTTAGGGAAGGGGCCCCAGCATTTT.

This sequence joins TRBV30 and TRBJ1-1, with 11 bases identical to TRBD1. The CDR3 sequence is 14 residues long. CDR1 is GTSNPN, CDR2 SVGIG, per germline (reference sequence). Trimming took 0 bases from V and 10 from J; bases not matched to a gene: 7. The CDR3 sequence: CAWSVGTGGLLAFF. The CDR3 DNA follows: TGTGCCTGGAGTGTCGGGACAGGGGGGTTATTAGCTTTCTTT.

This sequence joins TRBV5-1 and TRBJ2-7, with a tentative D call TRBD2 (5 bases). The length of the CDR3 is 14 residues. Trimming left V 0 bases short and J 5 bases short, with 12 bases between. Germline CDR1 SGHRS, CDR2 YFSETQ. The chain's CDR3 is CASSLGNPGDEQYF. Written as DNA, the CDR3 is TGCGCCAGCAGCTTGGGTAATCCCGGGGACGAGCAGTACTTC.

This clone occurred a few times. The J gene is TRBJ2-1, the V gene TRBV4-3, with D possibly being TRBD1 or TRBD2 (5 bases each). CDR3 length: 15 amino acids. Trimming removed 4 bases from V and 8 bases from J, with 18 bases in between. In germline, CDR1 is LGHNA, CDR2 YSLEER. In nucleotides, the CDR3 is TGCGCCAGCAGCCGCGACCTGGGGGACGGGGATGAGCAGTTCTTC. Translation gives CASSRDLGDGDEQFF.